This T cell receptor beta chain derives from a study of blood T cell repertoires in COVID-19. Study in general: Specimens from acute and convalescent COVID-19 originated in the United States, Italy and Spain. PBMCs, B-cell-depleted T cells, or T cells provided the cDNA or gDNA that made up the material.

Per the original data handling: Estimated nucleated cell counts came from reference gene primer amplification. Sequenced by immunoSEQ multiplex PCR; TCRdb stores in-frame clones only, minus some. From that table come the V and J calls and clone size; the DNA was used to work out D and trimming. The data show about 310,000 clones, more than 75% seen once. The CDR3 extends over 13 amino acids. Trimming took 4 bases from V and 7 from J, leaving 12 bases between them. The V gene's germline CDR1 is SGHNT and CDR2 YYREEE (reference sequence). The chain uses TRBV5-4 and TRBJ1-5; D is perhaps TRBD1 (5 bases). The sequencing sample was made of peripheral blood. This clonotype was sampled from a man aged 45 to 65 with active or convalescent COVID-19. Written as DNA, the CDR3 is TGTGCCAGCAGCCCGGGACTGGCGCAGCCCCAGCATTTT. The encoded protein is CASSPGLAQPQHF.